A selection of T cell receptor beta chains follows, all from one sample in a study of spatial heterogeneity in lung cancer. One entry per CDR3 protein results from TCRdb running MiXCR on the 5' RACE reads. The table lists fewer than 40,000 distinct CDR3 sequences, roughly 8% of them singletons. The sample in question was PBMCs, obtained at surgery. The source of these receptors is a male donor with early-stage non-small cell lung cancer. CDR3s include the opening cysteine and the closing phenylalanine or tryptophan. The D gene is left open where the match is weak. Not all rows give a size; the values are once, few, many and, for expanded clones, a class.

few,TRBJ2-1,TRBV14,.,TGTGCCAGCAGCCAAAACAGGGTTCGGTACAATGAGCAGTTCTTC,CASSQNRVRYNEQFF
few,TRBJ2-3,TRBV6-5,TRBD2,TGTGCCAGCTATAAACTAGCGGGAGGGCCAGATACGCAGTATTTT,CASYKLAGGPDTQYF
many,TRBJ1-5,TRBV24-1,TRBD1,TGTGCCACCAGTGGGGGGCCAGGGGGCCCAAGTGGCAATCAGCCCCAGCATTTT,CATSGGPGGPSGNQPQHF
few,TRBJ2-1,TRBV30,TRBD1,TGTGCCTGGAGTCTCCCCGGACAGGTGGAGTTCTTC,CAWSLPGQVEFF
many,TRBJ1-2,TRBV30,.,TGTGCCTGGACCGACAGTAACTATGGCTACACCTTC,CAWTDSNYGYTF
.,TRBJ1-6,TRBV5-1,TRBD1,TGCGCCAGCAGCAAGGGGGCCGGTAATTCACCCCTCCACTTT,CASSKGAGNSPLHF
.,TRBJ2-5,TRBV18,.,TGTGCCAGCCGTACGGGCCAAGAGACCCAGTACTTC,CASRTGQETQYF
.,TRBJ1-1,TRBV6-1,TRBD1,TGTGCCAGCAGTGAAAGGGGGCCCATGGGAGCTTTCTTT,CASSERGPMGAFF
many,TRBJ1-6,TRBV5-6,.,TGTGCCAGCAGCTTTGGGACACTAAATTCACCCCTCCACTTT,CASSFGTLNSPLHF
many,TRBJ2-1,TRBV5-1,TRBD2,TGCGCCAGCAGCTTCTTGGCGGGAGGGACCTACAATGAGCAGTTCTTC,CASSFLAGGTYNEQFF
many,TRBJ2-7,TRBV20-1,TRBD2,TGCAGTGCTAGGGGAGGACTAGCGGTTTCCTACGAGCAGTACTTC,CSARGGLAVSYEQYF
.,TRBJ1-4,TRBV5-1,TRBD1,TGCGCCAGCAGAACAGGGGCCCTCGCAACTAATGAAAAACTGTTTTTT,CASRTGALATNEKLFF
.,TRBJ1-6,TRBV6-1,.,TGTGCCAGCAGTGAAAGATCTTCACCCCTCCACTTT,CASSERSSPLHF
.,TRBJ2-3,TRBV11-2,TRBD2,TGTGCCAGCAGGGGGATGCGCGGGAGGCCGGCGCAGTATTTT,CASRGMRGRPAQYF
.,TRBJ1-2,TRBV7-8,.,TGTGCCAGCAGCTTAGATTTGGGATTCTATGGCTACACCTTC,CASSLDLGFYGYTF
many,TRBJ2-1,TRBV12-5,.,TGTGCTAGTGGTTTGGCCCGACTAGTGCGCCCCCTATACAATGAGCAGTTCTTC,CASGLARLVRPLYNEQFF
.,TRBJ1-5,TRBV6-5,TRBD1,TGTGCCAGCAGTTACGCAGGGGGCAGCAATCAGCCCCAGCATTTT,CASSYAGGSNQPQHF
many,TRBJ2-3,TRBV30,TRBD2,TGTGCCTGGAGTGGTGGGACTAGAGGAGTGGATACGCAGTATTTT,CAWSGGTRGVDTQYF
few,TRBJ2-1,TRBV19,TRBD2,TGTGCCAGTAAACCGGGGGGGAAGCACAATGAGCAGTTCTTC,CASKPGGKHNEQFF
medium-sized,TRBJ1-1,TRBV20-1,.,TGCAGTGCTAGAGATCGAGGGGATGGTGAAGCTTTCTTT,CSARDRGDGEAFF
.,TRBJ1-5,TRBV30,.,TGTACCTGGAGTGCGACAGAAGATCAGCCCCAGCATTTT,CTWSATEDQPQHF
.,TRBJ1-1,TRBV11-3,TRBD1,TGTGCCAGCAGCTTACTGGGGACAGGGATGAACACTGAAGCTTTCTTT,CASSLLGTGMNTEAFF
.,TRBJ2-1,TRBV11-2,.,TGTGCCAGCAGCCTCTCTAGTTACAATGAGCAGTTCTTC,CASSLSSYNEQFF
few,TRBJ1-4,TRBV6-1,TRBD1,TGTGCCAGCATAACAGGGGGTGGCGATGAAAAACTGTTTTTT,CASITGGGDEKLFF
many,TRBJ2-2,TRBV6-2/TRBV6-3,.,TGTGCCAGCAAGGACCTGGAGAACACCGGGGAGCTGTTTTTT,CASKDLENTGELFF
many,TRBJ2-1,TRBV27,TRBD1,TGTGCCAGCAGTTCCTGGACAGGGGTGAACAATGAGCAGTTCTTC,CASSSWTGVNNEQFF
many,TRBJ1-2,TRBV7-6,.,TGTGCCAGCAGCTTAGCCAACTATGGCTACACCTTC,CASSLANYGYTF
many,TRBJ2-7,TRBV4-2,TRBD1,TGTGCCAGCAGCCAAGGGGGGACAGGGATTAACTACGAGCAGTACTTC,CASSQGGTGINYEQYF
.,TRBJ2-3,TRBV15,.,TGTGCCACCAGCAGAGATGGTGGAGCTAGCACAGATACGCAGTATTTT,CATSRDGGASTDTQYF
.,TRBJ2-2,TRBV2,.,TGTGCCAGCAGACTAGTTTCTGCCGGGGAGCTGTTTTTT,CASRLVSAGELFF
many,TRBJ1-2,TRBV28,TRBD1,TGTGCCAGCAGTTTAGGGGACAGGGAGAGCTATGGCTACACCTTC,CASSLGDRESYGYTF
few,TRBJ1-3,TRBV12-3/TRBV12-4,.,TGTGCCAGCAGACCCAGAATCTCTGGAAACACCATATATTTT,CASRPRISGNTIYF
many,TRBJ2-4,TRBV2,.,TGTGCCAGCAAACTTTCTGTCGGGACAATAGCCAAAAACATTCAGTACTTC,CASKLSVGTIAKNIQYF
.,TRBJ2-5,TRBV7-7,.,TGTGCTAGCAGCTTCAGGATGGATCAAGAGACCCAGTACTTC,CASSFRMDQETQYF
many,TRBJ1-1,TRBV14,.,TGTGCCAGCAGCCGAATGATAAGGACTGAAGCTTTCTTT,CASSRMIRTEAFF
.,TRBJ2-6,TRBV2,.,TGTGCTTGCTCGGCAGGGAGTTTTGGGGCCAACGTCCTGACTTTC,CACSAGSFGANVLTF
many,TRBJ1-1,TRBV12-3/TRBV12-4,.,TGTGCCAGCAGCAACAGGGCGAACACTGAAGCTTTCTTT,CASSNRANTEAFF
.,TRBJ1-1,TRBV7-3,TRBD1,TGTGCCAGCAGCTTACGACAGGGGAACACTGAAGCTTTCTTT,CASSLRQGNTEAFF
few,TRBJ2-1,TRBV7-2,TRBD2,TGTGCCAGCAGCTTATCCCTAGCGGATAGCAATGAGCAGTTCTTC,CASSLSLADSNEQFF
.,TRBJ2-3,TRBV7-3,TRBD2,TGTGCCAGCAGCTTAGGGACTAGCGGCCGCACAGGTACGCAGTATTTT,CASSLGTSGRTGTQYF
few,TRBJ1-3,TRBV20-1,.,TGCAGTGCTAGAGCGGGGGACCGCTCTGGAAACACCATATATTTT,CSARAGDRSGNTIYF
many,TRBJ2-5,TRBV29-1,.,TGCAGCGTCTCGGACGGGGCGGGTTGGGAAGAGACCCAGTACTTC,CSVSDGAGWEETQYF
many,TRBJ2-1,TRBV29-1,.,TGCAGCGTTGAAAACCCCCTCGGCTTTCGTGAGCAGTTCTTC,CSVENPLGFREQFF
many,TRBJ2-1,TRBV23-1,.,TGCGCCAGCAGTCAGGAAGCAGGCGACAATGAGCAGTTCTTC,CASSQEAGDNEQFF
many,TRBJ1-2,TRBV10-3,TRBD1,TGTGCCATCAGTGACCCGGACAGGGCAAGGGACATTTATGGCTACACCTTC,CAISDPDRARDIYGYTF
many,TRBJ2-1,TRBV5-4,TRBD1,TGTGCCAGCAGCCAGAGGGGGCGGTCCTACAATGAGCAGTTCTTC,CASSQRGRSYNEQFF
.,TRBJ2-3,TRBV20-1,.,TGCAGTGCTCCGGCGCCTGCGGGGGATACGCAGTATTTT,CSAPAPAGDTQYF
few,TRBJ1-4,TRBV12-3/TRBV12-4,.,TGTGCCAGCAGCTCAACAGGAGGAGTGAGTGAAAAACTGTTTTTT,CASSSTGGVSEKLFF
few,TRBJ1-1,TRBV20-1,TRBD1,TGCAGTGCTAGAGGGGTTTCCCGGGGACAGGGATCAAACACTGAAGCTTTCTTT,CSARGVSRGQGSNTEAFF
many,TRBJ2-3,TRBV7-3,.,TGTGCCAGCAGCCCCGACCGTTGGACAGATACGCAGTATTTT,CASSPDRWTDTQYF
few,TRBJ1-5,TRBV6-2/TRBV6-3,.,TGTGCCAGCAGGCGGGACAACGACAATCAGCCCCAGCATTTT,CASRRDNDNQPQHF
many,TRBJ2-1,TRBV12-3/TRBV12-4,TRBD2,TGTGCCAGCAGAGGGCTAGCGGGTACCCTCTCCTACAATGAGCAGTTCTTC,CASRGLAGTLSYNEQFF